This is a list of T cell receptor beta chains from one sample in a study of PD-1 blockade in mismatch repair-deficient tumors. Profiled with immunoSEQ multiplex PCR; TCRdb holds only in-frame clones, not every one. Among tens of thousands of clones listed, approximately 80% were seen once. The sequencing here drew on peripheral blood, taken 2 weeks after starting pembrolizumab. The receptors were gathered from an adult with mismatch repair-deficient cancer. CDR3s include the opening cysteine and the closing phenylalanine or tryptophan. Each record gives: V gene, J gene, D gene, clone size, CDR3 DNA, CDR3 protein. The D gene is left open where the match is weak. Clone size is stated in some rows and not others, as once, few, many or a class when expanded.

>TRBV7-9|TRBJ2-1|NA|NA
TGTGCCAGCAGCTTCTCCGGGACGGATTTATACAATGAGCAGTTCTTC
CASSFSGTDLYNEQFF
>TRBV7-2|TRBJ1-5|NA|NA
TGTGCCAGCAGCCCCGGACGGGGGGATAGGCCCCAGCATTTT
CASSPGRGDRPQHF
>TRBV11-3|TRBJ1-3|NA|NA
TGTGCCAGCAGTCCAGGGAATCTGGGAAACACCATATATTTT
CASSPGNLGNTIYF
>TRBV18|TRBJ2-5|NA|NA
TGTGCCAGCTCACCCAAAACAACAACGTCCGTAGAGACCCAGTACTTC
CASSPKTTTSVETQYF
>TRBV11-3|TRBJ2-3|TRBD1|NA
TGTGCCAGCAGCTTAAGACAGGGCCCAGATACGCAGTATTTT
CASSLRQGPDTQYF
>TRBV15|TRBJ1-1|NA|NA
TGTGCCACCAGCGGAACCGGGATCAGGGTTCAGAACACTGAAGCTTTCTTT
CATSGTGIRVQNTEAFF
>TRBV4-1|TRBJ2-2|TRBD1|NA
TGCGCCAGCAGCCAAGAGACAGGGCGCACCGGGGAGCTGTTTTTT
CASSQETGRTGELFF
>TRBV6-8|TRBJ2-1|NA|NA
TGTGCCAGCAGTATCAGGGGTGGGCAGTTCTTC
CASSIRGGQFF
>TRBV19|TRBJ1-1|NA|NA
TGTGCCAGTAGTAGGAGGGGGAACACTGAAGCTTTCTTT
CASSRRGNTEAFF
>TRBV27|TRBJ2-7|TRBD2|NA
TGTGCCAGCAGGCTAACGGGGGGATTAACCTACGAGCAGTACTTC
CASRLTGGLTYEQYF
>TRBV6-5|TRBJ2-3|TRBD1|NA
TGTGCCAGCAGATCCTCCGGGACAGGCACAGATACGCAGTATTTT
CASRSSGTGTDTQYF
>TRBV5-4|TRBJ2-7|TRBD2|medium-sized
TGTGCCAGCAGCTTGCCTAGCGGGAGTGGTGTAAACGAGCAGTACTTC
CASSLPSGSGVNEQYF
>TRBV19|TRBJ1-5|NA|NA
TGTGCCAGTAGTATAAAACGTATCAATCAGCCCCAGCATTTT
CASSIKRINQPQHF
>TRBV19|TRBJ1-4|NA|NA
TGTGCCAGTAGTATGCGGGGGCGAGCTAATGAAAAACTGTTTTTT
CASSMRGRANEKLFF
>TRBV7-8|TRBJ2-1|TRBD1|NA
TGTGCCAGCAGCTTAGCCCCAAGACAGGGGCAAATCTACAATGAGCAGTTCTTC
CASSLAPRQGQIYNEQFF
>TRBV7-6|TRBJ2-1|TRBD2|NA
TGTGCCAGCAGCAAGGGGGCTAGCGGGAGAAATGAGCAGTTCTTC
CASSKGASGRNEQFF
>TRBV5-4|TRBJ2-3|TRBD1|few
TGTGCCAGCAGCTTATCCCAGGGACAGGGGGCAGATACGCAGTATTTT
CASSLSQGQGADTQYF
>TRBV9|TRBJ2-5|TRBD1|NA
TGTGCCAGCAGCGTAGAGGGGGCTCCGGAGACCCAGTACTTC
CASSVEGAPETQYF
>TRBV6-1|TRBJ1-1|NA|NA
TGTGCCAGCATCGAAAGGGGAACCGAAGCTTTCTTT
CASIERGTEAFF
>TRBV7-9|TRBJ1-3|NA|NA
TGTGCCAGCAGCTTCACACAAGGGACTCAGCGGAGAAACACCATATATTTT
CASSFTQGTQRRNTIYF
>TRBV11-3|TRBJ2-1|TRBD1|NA
TGTGCCAGGAGACAGGGGGGGACTCGAGGGGCTTACAATGAGCAGTTCTTC
CARRQGGTRGAYNEQFF
>TRBV19|TRBJ2-5|TRBD2|NA
TGTGCCAGTAGTATAGATTTTGCGACGGGAGGGCCGGTAGAGACCCAGTACTTC
CASSIDFATGGPVETQYF
>TRBV7-2|TRBJ2-5|TRBD2|NA
TGTGCCAGCAGCTTAGAACATAGCGGGAGGGTTTGGGAGACCCAGTACTTC
CASSLEHSGRVWETQYF
>TRBV5-8|TRBJ1-2|TRBD1|NA
TGTGCCAGCAGCTCGGGGACAGGGAGTAATGGCTACACCTTC
CASSSGTGSNGYTF
>TRBV30|TRBJ2-1|NA|NA
TGTGCCTGGAGTTGGGGCGACGGTGAGCAGTTCTTC
CAWSWGDGEQFF
>TRBV7-2|TRBJ2-4|TRBD1|NA
TGTGCCAGCAGCCCGAGTTCCGGGACAGGGGTATTGGCCAAAAACATTCAGTACTTC
CASSPSSGTGVLAKNIQYF
>TRBV4-2|TRBJ2-1|NA|NA
TGTGCCAGCAGCCAAGAGGCGGGCTCGAGCTCCTACAATGAGCAGTTCTTC
CASSQEAGSSSYNEQFF
>TRBV15|TRBJ2-5|NA|NA
TGTGCCACCAGCCCGACAAGGGCGGCAGAGACCCAGTACTTC
CATSPTRAAETQYF
>TRBV4-3|TRBJ1-4|NA|NA
TGCGCCAGCAGTAGACAGCATAATGAAAAACTGTTTTTT
CASSRQHNEKLFF
>TRBV29-1|TRBJ2-1|NA|NA
TGCAGCGTCGGAGACAGATCTGAGCAGTTCTTC
CSVGDRSEQFF
>TRBV2|TRBJ2-3|NA|NA
TGTGCCAGCAGAGCAAAGGGTCTAATATCAGATACGCAGTATTTT
CASRAKGLISDTQYF
>TRBV28|TRBJ1-5|NA|NA
TGTGCCAGCAGCTCGACAGAGTATAGCAATCAGCCCCAGCATTTT
CASSSTEYSNQPQHF
>TRBV27|TRBJ2-5|NA|NA
TGTGCCAGCAGTCGAGGACTCGCCCGGGAGACCCAGTACTTC
CASSRGLARETQYF
>TRBV14|TRBJ2-2|TRBD1|NA
TGTGCCAGCAGCCAAGGACAGGGGTTCTCCGGGGAGCTGTTTTTT
CASSQGQGFSGELFF
>TRBV11-2|TRBJ2-7|TRBD1|NA
TGTGCCAGCACCCGAATCGAGGGACAGGGGCTTCCTCTTTTC
CASTRIEGQGLPLF
>TRBV5-6|TRBJ2-7|NA|NA
TGTGCCAGCAGCCCCCTGCTACAGGGGGGGACTCTCGAGCAGTACTTC
CASSPLLQGGTLEQYF
>TRBV7-2|TRBJ1-5|NA|NA
TGTGCCAGCAGCTTAGATAGGTACAATCAGCCCCAGCATTTT
CASSLDRYNQPQHF
>TRBV9|TRBJ2-1|TRBD2|NA
TGTGCCAGCAGCGTAGGACTAGCGGGAGGAAGATACAATGAGCAGTTCTTC
CASSVGLAGGRYNEQFF
>TRBV6-4|TRBJ2-2|TRBD2|NA
TGTGCCAGCAGACCCCATGGACTAGGCGGAACCGGGGAGCTGTTTTTT
CASRPHGLGGTGELFF